The 17 T cell receptor beta chains given below trace back to one sample, sequenced in a study of shared clonotypes between healthy human individuals (dated by TCRdb to between 2020 and 2021). The receptor library was made with the immunoSEQ multiplex PCR assay. This immuneACCESS table, as held by TCRdb, lists in-frame sequences with V and J called but not all clones. Of the missing ones, under half trace to an unresolved V gene in checked studies; the others have no known cause. This sample is represented by approximately 480,000 clones; about 80% of them were singletons. The ten largest clones add up to 9.5% to 15% of the sample. Input material: PBMCs. Receptors originate from a middle-aged woman in good health. Some clones in this sample may be carry-over from other donors' samples.

The gene calls are TRBV7-8 and TRBJ2-7; 9 bases align to TRBD1. Germline CDR1 reads SGHVS; CDR2 reads FQNEAQ. The CDR3 loop spans 18 amino acids. Germline trimming cut 2 bases from V and 3 bases from J; bases unmatched to any gene: 14. CDR3 protein: CASSLTLRTGGTDYEQYF. DNA for the CDR3: TGTGCCAGCAGCTTAACGCTCCGAACAGGGGGCACAGACTACGAGCAGTACTTC.

This chain links TRBV30 with TRBJ2-7, with 13 positions matching TRBD2. The J segment lost 5 bases and the V segment lost 1 base, leaving 8 bases of the junction unmatched. The CDR3 is made up of 16 amino acids. Germline V gene lookup returns CDR1 GTSNPN and CDR2 SVGIG (reference sequence). The CDR3 coding sequence is TGTGCCTGGAGTGGGGGGGGACTAGCGGGAACCAACGAGCAGTACTTC. The encoded protein is CAWSGGGLAGTNEQYF.

As regards this clone: Distinct nucleotide sequences in the sample also encode this CDR3. V gene TRBV10-3 combines with J gene TRBJ2-3; 11 bases agree with TRBD2. CDR3 length: 16 amino acids. Trimming removed 6 bases from V and 0 bases from J; junction bases left unmatched: 5. Per germline, CDR1 ENHRY and CDR2 SYGVKD. CDR3 nucleotides: TGTGCCATCAGCGGCGGGACTAGCGGAAGCACAGATACGCAGTATTTT. It translates to CAISGGTSGSTDTQYF.

The genes are TRBV6-6 and TRBJ2-7; TRBD1 matches at 11 bases. Trimming at V came to 6 bases and at J to 4 bases, leaving 5 bases not matched to a gene. CDR3 length: 14 amino acids. Germline CDR1 and CDR2: MNHNY and SVGAGI (reference sequence). In DNA, the CDR3 is TGTGCCAGCAGCCGGGACAGGGGGTGGTACGAGCAGTACTTC. Translating it yields CASSRDRGWYEQYF.

The table lists this clone with a few counts. V gene TRBV5-1 combines with J gene TRBJ2-3; 9 bases are shared with TRBD1. Germline CDR1 SGHRS, CDR2 YFSETQ. The J segment lost 2 bases and the V segment lost 4 bases, leaving 2 bases of the junction unmatched. The CDR3 length is 14 residues. The CDR3 bases are TGCGCCAGCAGCCGGACAGGGGACACAGATACGCAGTATTTT. This sequence encodes CASSRTGDTDTQYF.

The chain carries TRBV28 and TRBJ2-5; 10 bases align to TRBD1. The CDR3 is 15 amino acids. The ends lost 3 bases at V and 2 bases at J; junction bases unmatched: 3. Germline values: CDR1 MDHEN, CDR2 SYDVKM. The CDR3 nucleotides read TGTGCCAGCAGTTTGGGACAGGGGTTACAAGAGACCCAGTACTTC. Translation gives CASSLGQGLQETQYF.

This chain uses TRBV6-1 with TRBJ2-1; TRBD2 matches 9 bases. With V trimmed by 0 bases and J by 3 bases, 6 bases remained unmatched. The CDR3 length is 17 residues. Germline V gene lookup returns CDR1 MNHNS and CDR2 SASEGT. This CDR3 reads CASSEADPSGIYNEQFF. The CDR3 nucleotides read TGTGCCAGCAGTGAAGCCGATCCTAGCGGGATCTACAATGAGCAGTTCTTC.

The CDR3 DNA follows: TGTGCCAGCAGTGAAACGGTAGGGGATCAGCCCCAGCATTTT. Its protein product is CASSETVGDQPQHF. The V and J genes are TRBV2 and TRBJ1-5, with D maybe TRBD1 (5 bases). The CDR3 loop spans 14 amino acids. V lost 2 bases to trimming and J lost 5 bases, with 10 bases between them. The germline V gene encodes CDR1 SNHLY and CDR2 FYNNEI.

The rearrangement links TRBV28 to TRBJ1-5; maybe TRBD1 (5 bases). The V and J ends lost 8 bases and 3 bases respectively, with 17 bases between them. CDR3 length equals 15 residues. Germline V gives CDR1 MDHEN, CDR2 SYDVKM. CDR3 DNA: TGTGCCAGCCGGACCCACCAGGGCGCCAATCAGCCCCAGCATTTT. This sequence encodes CASRTHQGANQPQHF.

This clone has just a few counts. Given the absence of the conserved phenylalanine or tryptophan at the CDR3 end, a read error is likely. The DNA is omitted, as the CDR3 cannot be located on it reliably, and the CDR3 follows TCRdb's listing. The V and J genes are TRBV5-6 and TRBJ2-7; TRBD1, as called in the table, went unchecked against the DNA. The CDR3 spans 8 residues, counting both ends. Germline V gene data show CDR1 as SGHDT and CDR2 as YYEEEE. The CDR3 loop is CASSSRWA.

The rearrangement links TRBV30 to TRBJ2-7; TRBD2 matches at 13 bases. V shed 2 bases, J shed 1 base, and the junction held 2 bases outside the gene matches. Germline CDR1 reads GTSNPN; CDR2 reads SVGIG (reference sequence). CDR3 length: 15 residues. The CDR3 is CAWSLGLAGSYEQYF. For the CDR3, the DNA is TGTGCCTGGAGTCTGGGACTAGCGGGATCCTACGAGCAGTACTTC.

Here the CDR3 reads CAIRRQGGSQETQYF. DNA for the CDR3: TGTGCCATCAGACGACAGGGAGGGAGCCAAGAGACCCAGTACTTC. The V call is TRBV10-3, the J call TRBJ2-5; D may correspond to TRBD1 or TRBD2 (7 bases each). V gave up 6 bases and J gave up 1 base, with 15 bases separating them. This CDR3 region has 15 residues. The V gene's germline CDR1 is ENHRY and CDR2 SYGVKD.

The genes are TRBV19 and TRBJ1-5; possibly TRBD1 for D (5 bases). The V end was cut by 6 bases, the J end by 3 bases, with 15 bases between. Germline values: CDR1 LNHDA, CDR2 SQIVND (reference sequence). This CDR3 has 15 amino acids. CDR3 DNA sequence: TGTGCCAGTAGGCAGGGAACACGGGACAATCAGCCCCAGCATTTT. This sequence encodes CASRQGTRDNQPQHF.

This clone was observed a handful of times. The chain recombines TRBV7-9 with TRBJ1-1, with TRBD1 matching over 9 bases. CDR1 and CDR2 (germline): SEHNR, FQNEAQ (reference sequence). Unmatched junction bases numbered 1, after V lost 1 base and J lost 4 bases. The CDR3 is made up of 14 amino acids. CDR3 DNA: TGTGCCAGCAGCTTAGTGGGACAGGGCACTGAAGCTTTCTTT. This gives the protein CASSLVGQGTEAFF.

This chain links TRBV6-6 with TRBJ2-1, with TRBD2 as a possible D gene (7 bases). The CDR3 runs to 15 residues. The V gene's germline CDR1 is MNHNY and CDR2 SVGAGI (reference sequence). The germline V and J ends were trimmed by 6 bases and 2 bases, with 14 bases remaining between them. Written as DNA, the CDR3 is TGTGCCAGCAGCCAAGGGGGGGCTCCCTACAATGAGCAGTTCTTC. Encoded protein: CASSQGGAPYNEQFF.

This chain uses TRBV6-6 with TRBJ2-7; the match to TRBD2 covers 8 bases. Germline V gene data show CDR1 as MNHNY and CDR2 as SVGAGI (reference sequence). V lost 8 bases and J lost 0; bases outside the gene matches: 9. CDR3 length: 15 residues. This chain's CDR3 is CASLDRAGVSYEQYF. CDR3 nucleotides: TGTGCCAGCCTCGATAGAGCGGGAGTCTCCTACGAGCAGTACTTC.

This clone has more than one count but fewer than ten. The J gene is TRBJ1-2, the V gene TRBV5-1; D not certain. Germline CDR1 reads SGHRS; CDR2 reads YFSETQ. Trimming took off 3 bases at V and 0 bases at J, with 12 bases between the two ends. This CDR3 region has 15 residues. As DNA, the CDR3 is TGCGCCAGCAGCTGGAGTGGCACCACTAACTATGGCTACACCTTC. This encodes CASSWSGTTNYGYTF.